This entry lists 32 T cell receptor beta chains sequenced from one sample in a study of molecular identifiers for immune sequencing clone quantification. TCRdb re-derived calls from the PCR reads in MiXCR, one entry per CDR3 protein. The sample comprises around 470,000 distinct CDR3 sequences, 20% to 25% of which are singletons, and roughly 0.81% rests with the top ten. The sample was naive CD8+ T cells from blood, with Jurkat cell RNA spiked in. Subset in this sample: FACS-sorted CD8+CD4-CCR7+CD45RA+ naive T cells. These TCRs come from a human donor in good health. Some libraries in this study had Jurkat cell RNA spiked in.

This clonotype was seen at least ten times. This CDR3 is CASSPRTSELYEQYF. The CDR3 region has the DNA TGCGCCAGCAGCCCTCGGACTAGCGAGCTTTACGAGCAGTACTTC. This chain links TRBV4-3 with TRBJ2-7; 9 nucleotides agree with TRBD2. This CDR3 is 15 amino acids long. After removal of 4 bases from V and 4 bases from J, the junction contained 8 bases not matched to a gene. Germline V gives CDR1 LGHNA, CDR2 YSLEER.

Details on this clonotype: A much bigger clone sits one base away, suggesting this may be a read error. V and J are TRBV7-2 and TRBJ2-7, with D perhaps matching TRBD1 (6 bases). The CDR3 runs 15 residues. Germline assignment: CDR1 SGHTA and CDR2 FQGNSA. The CDR3, as DNA: TGTGCCGGCAGCTTATATGAGGACAGAACCTACGAGCAGTACTTC. Its protein is CAGSLYEDRTYEQYF.

Many counts were recorded for this clonotype. The chain employs TRBV7-6 and TRBJ2-7; D tentatively reads TRBD1 or TRBD2 (5 bases each). Per germline, CDR1 SGHVS and CDR2 FNYEAQ. CDR3 length: 14 residues. V dropped 4 bases and J dropped 6 bases, with 16 bases sitting between them. The CDR3 sequence is CASSSYRDPGEQYF. For the CDR3, the DNA is TGTGCCAGCAGCTCCTACCGGGACCCTGGCGAGCAGTACTTC.

Comments on this clonotype: Just one base apart from a much larger clone, this may be a read error. The gene calls are TRBV6-6 and TRBJ1-5, with D unclear. The ends were cut back, 5 bases at V and 0 bases at J, with 26 bases in the middle. Germline assignment: CDR1 MNHNY and CDR2 SVGAGI (reference sequence). The CDR3 has 20 residues. The CDR3 here is CASSHFSSGLALDSNQPQHF. For the CDR3, the DNA is TGTGCCAGCAGTCACTTCTCATCCGGACTCGCTCTGGATAGCAATCAGCCCCAGCATTTT.

Concerning this clonotype itself: This may stem from a read error, because a much larger clone lies one nucleotide away. The chain carries TRBV7-6 and TRBJ2-5; no definite D call. With 1 base removed from V and 4 bases from J, the gap between germline ends came to 10 bases. Germline V gene data show CDR1 as SGHVS and CDR2 as FNYEAQ. This CDR3 comprises 14 residues. Here the CDR3 DNA reads TGTGCCAGCAGCTTAGATTTCGTCCGAGAGACCCAGTACTTC. It codes for CASSLDFVRETQYF.

This clonotype was observed many times. The chain couples TRBV27 to TRBJ1-5; D gene uncertain. The V and J ends lost 2 bases and 6 bases respectively, with 8 bases between them. CDR3 length: 13 residues. CDR1 MNHEY and CDR2 SMNVEV come from the germline V gene (reference sequence). The DNA for the CDR3 is TGTGCCAGCAGTTTAGTCGAGGGTCAGCCCCAGCATTTT. Translation: CASSLVEGQPQHF.

In regard to this clonotype: A much larger clone differs by one base, so this may be a read error. In DNA, the CDR3 is TGTGCCAGCAGCCTCTACCTGACAGGCGTAACTGGAAACACCATATATTTT. Amino acids: CASSLYLTGVTGNTIYF. The gene calls are TRBV7-6 and TRBJ1-3, with a tentative D call TRBD1 (6 bases). V was cut by 5 bases and J by 2 bases, with 19 bases left in between. From germline, CDR1 is SGHVS and CDR2 FNYEAQ. The CDR3 is made up of 17 amino acids.

This clonotype was seen only a few times. The V and J genes are TRBV11-2 and TRBJ2-3; 7 nucleotides line up with TRBD2. Trimming at V came to 2 bases and at J to 2 bases, leaving 7 bases not matched to a gene. The CDR3 is 16 amino acids. Germline CDR1 and CDR2: SGHAT and FQNNGV. The CDR3 is CASSLSPSGNTDTQYF. The CDR3, as DNA: TGTGCCAGCAGCTTATCCCCTAGCGGAAACACAGATACGCAGTATTTT.

In the case of this clonotype: It may be a read error: a sequence one base away is much more abundant. The V and J genes are TRBV6-4 and TRBJ1-3; D uncertain. Germline CDR1 is MRHNA and CDR2 is SNTAGT. CDR3 length: 16 amino acids. The CDR3 region is CASPPTSGSAGNTTYF. The CDR3 bases are TGTGCCAGCCCACCGACGTCGGGATCGGCCGGAAACACCACATATTTT.

To note about this clonotype: A clone one base away is much larger, so this may be a read error. The CDR3 DNA sequence: TGTGCCAGCAGTTACTCGGACTGGCCGTACAATGAGCAGTTCTTC. Translated: CASSYSDWPYNEQFF. The chain uses TRBV6-5 and TRBJ2-1, with D perhaps matching TRBD2 (5 bases). V was cut by 0 bases and J by 4 bases, with 10 bases left in between. Germline V gene data show CDR1 as MNHEY and CDR2 as SVGAGI. This CDR3 spans 15 amino acids.

This chain uses TRBV21-1 with TRBJ2-4; whether TRBD1, the table's D call, matches the DNA was not checked. TRBV21-1 has pseudogene status. CDR3 length: 18 residues. The CDR3 region has the DNA TGTGCCAGCAGCAAAGCGGTTTGGGGGGACCTAGCCAAAAACATTCAGTACTTC. This sequence encodes CASSKAVWGDLAKNIQYF.

This clonotype was recorded at least ten times. The J gene is TRBJ2-7, the V gene TRBV28, with 12 bases matching TRBD2. Per the germline V gene, CDR1 is MDHEN and CDR2 is SYDVKM. The CDR3 runs 19 residues. J lost 0 bases, V lost 5 bases, and 14 bases had no gene match. DNA of the CDR3: TGTGCCAGCAGTCTACCCCGACTAGCGGGAGCCATGAGCTCCTACGAGCAGTACTTC. Protein: CASSLPRLAGAMSSYEQYF. The full variable domain, with the rest looked up from reference TRBV28 and TRBJ2-7, is DVKVTQSSRYLVKRTGEKVFLECVQDMDHENMFWYRQDPGLGLRLIYFSYDVKMKEKGDIPEGYSVSREKKERFSLILESASTNQTSMYLCASSLPRLAGAMSSYEQYFGPGTRLTVT.

In this sample, this clonotype turned up many times. V and J are TRBV4-3 and TRBJ2-1; TRBD1 is a possible D gene (5 bases). This CDR3 has 14 amino acids. With 0 bases removed from V and 7 bases from J, the gap between germline ends came to 10 bases. CDR1 is LGHNA and CDR2 is YSLEER in the germline V gene. The chain's CDR3 is CASSQDARANEQFF. Written as DNA, the CDR3 is TGCGCCAGCAGCCAAGATGCCAGGGCGAATGAGCAGTTCTTC.

The J gene is TRBJ2-1, the V gene TRBV24-1, with D possibly being TRBD2 (6 bases). Germline-derived CDR1 and CDR2 are KGHDR and SFDVKD. V lost 1 base and J 0 bases, leaving 9 bases between the germline ends. The CDR3 spans 16 residues. CDR3 DNA: TGTGCCACCAGTGATTTATGGACTACCTCCTACAATGAGCAGTTCTTC. It encodes CATSDLWTTSYNEQFF.

This clonotype was counted between two and nine times. This chain links TRBV4-3 with TRBJ2-7; D remains ambiguous. Germline-derived CDR1 and CDR2 are LGHNA and YSLEER. The CDR3 sequence is 14 residues long. The V and J ends lost 0 bases and 1 base respectively, with 7 bases between them. The CDR3: CASSQDLVSYEQYF. The CDR3, as DNA: TGCGCCAGCAGCCAAGATCTGGTATCCTACGAGCAGTACTTC.

The chain uses TRBV7-9 and TRBJ2-7; 13 nucleotides agree with TRBD2. CDR1 and CDR2 (germline): SEHNR, FQNEAQ (reference sequence). J gave up 3 bases and V 8 bases, and 4 bases lay outside the gene matches. The CDR3 is 14 residues long. CDR3 nucleotide sequence: TGTGCCAGCGGCGGGACTAGCGGGGACTACGAGCAGTACTTC. Translating gives CASGGTSGDYEQYF.

This clonotype was recorded at least ten times. This rearrangement joins TRBV7-9 to TRBJ2-3; D assignment may be TRBD1 or TRBD2 (5 bases each). CDR1 and CDR2 from the germline V gene are SEHNR and FQNEAQ (reference sequence). Deletions cut 7 bases from V and 2 bases from J, with 16 bases between. This CDR3 contains 15 residues. The CDR3 DNA reads TGTGCCAGCAACCCCCGAGGGGAGCTCACAGATACGCAGTATTTT. Encoded protein: CASNPRGELTDTQYF.

This clonotype has only a few counts. A read error is possible here, since a much larger clone lies one base away. The chain has TRBV20-1 and TRBJ2-2; 7 positions match TRBD2. Germline CDR1 DFQATT, CDR2 SNEGSKA (reference sequence). This CDR3 has 14 amino acids. J lost 6 bases, V lost 6 bases, and 10 bases had no gene match. CDR3 sequence reads: CSARAGFGAGELFF. DNA for the CDR3: TGCAGTGCGCGAGCGGGATTCGGGGCCGGGGAGCTGTTTTTT.

Of note for this clonotype: A read error may explain this, as a much larger clone is one base away. This chain uses TRBV12-5 with TRBJ1-3; no firm D call. The CDR3 totals 14 residues. Germline V CDR1 and CDR2: LGHNT, FRNRAP. As DNA, the CDR3 is TGTGCTAGTGGCGCGGGGAGCTCTGGAAACACCGTATATTTT. Residues: CASGAGSSGNTVYF. Combining the CDR3 with reference TRBV12-5 and TRBJ1-3 gives the whole variable domain DARVTQTPRHKVTEMGQEVTMRCQPILGHNTVFWYRQTMMQGLELLAYFRNRAPLDDSGMPKDRFSAEMPDATLATLKIQPSEPRDSAVYFCASGAGSSGNTVYFGEGSWLTVV.

In its sample, this clonotype was seen many times. One junction end disagrees with the germline gene, perhaps due to a read error. V and J are TRBV29-1 and TRBJ2-7; 7 nucleotides line up with TRBD1. CDR3 length: 13 amino acids. Per germline, CDR1 SQVTM and CDR2 ANQGSEA. The CDR3 DNA follows: TGCAGCGTTAAAGAGGGGGCAAAGTACGAGCAGTACTTC. Translated: CSVKEGAKYEQYF.

This clonotype was detected many times. The CDR3 reads CASSFTGPSGEQYF. The CDR3 DNA reads as TGTGCCAGCAGCTTTACGGGGCCCTCCGGGGAGCAGTACTTC. The rearrangement links TRBV7-2 to TRBJ2-7; the D gene could be TRBD1 or TRBD2 (5 bases each). CDR1 and CDR2 from the germline V gene are SGHTA and FQGNSA. The CDR3 is 14 residues long. V lost 3 bases and J 7 bases, leaving 16 bases between the germline ends.

The chain joins TRBV12-3 or TRBV12-4 to TRBJ2-3; D gene unclear. Deletions cut 4 bases from V and 4 bases from J, with 9 bases between. This CDR3 has 13 residues. The CDR3 coding sequence is TGTGCCAGCAGTTATTTGTTTTCAGATACGCAGTATTTT. This gives the protein CASSYLFSDTQYF.

This clonotype showed up many times. V gene TRBV7-9 combines with J gene TRBJ1-5; D is ambiguous. Germline CDR1 is SEHNR and CDR2 is FQNEAQ (reference sequence). The CDR3 runs 15 residues. V was pared by 4 bases and J by 2 bases, with 12 bases between. The CDR3 nucleotides are TGTGCCAGCAGCTCCAAAGGCAGTGGCAATCAGCCCCAGCATTTT. It codes for CASSSKGSGNQPQHF.

The rearrangement uses TRBV18 and TRBJ2-3, with no clear D. The CDR3 runs to 13 residues. The V and J ends lost 3 bases and 6 bases respectively, with 10 bases between them. The V gene's germline CDR1 is KGHSH and CDR2 LQKENI. CDR3 region: CASSPLGPDTQYF. DNA for the CDR3: TGTGCCAGCTCACCCCTGGGTCCGGATACGCAGTATTTT.

This chain links TRBV30 with TRBJ2-1; D is uncertain. V gave up 2 bases and J gave up 0 bases, with 11 bases separating them. This CDR3 is 15 amino acids long. In germline, CDR1 is GTSNPN, CDR2 SVGIG (reference sequence). CDR3 sequence reads: CAWSLTASSYNEQFF. CDR3 DNA sequence: TGTGCCTGGAGTCTTACAGCTAGCTCCTACAATGAGCAGTTCTTC.

Many counts were recorded for this clonotype. The chain carries TRBV7-9 and TRBJ2-2; TRBD2 might be the D (6 bases). Looked up from germline, CDR1 is SEHNR and CDR2 is FQNEAQ (reference sequence). CDR3 size: 13 residues. V lost 4 bases, J lost 5 bases, and 8 bases lay in between. CDR3 DNA: TGTGCCAGCAGCTCCAGCGGGACCGGGGAGCTGTTTTTT. It translates to CASSSSGTGELFF.

In regard to this clonotype: At one end, the junction sequence differs from germline, possibly due to a read error. The chain is built from TRBV9 and TRBJ2-2; D remains ambiguous. The CDR3 length is 16 residues. Germline V gene data show CDR1 as SGDLS and CDR2 as YYNGEE. The chain's CDR3 is CASSVDYTPKTGELFF. CDR3 in DNA: TGTGCCAGCAGCGTAGATTACACCCCGAAGACCGGGGAGCTGTTTTTT. Full variable domain (outside the CDR3, taken from reference TRBV9 and TRBJ2-2): DSGVTQTPKHLITATGQRVTLRCSPRSGDLSVYWYQQSLDQGLQFLIQYYNGEERAKGNILERFSAQQFPDLHSELNLSSLELGDSALYFCASSVDYTPKTGELFFGEGSRLTVL.

This clonotype was recorded many times. V is TRBV2 and J is TRBJ1-5, with D unresolved. CDR1 SNHLY and CDR2 FYNNEI come from the germline V gene. V was cut by 0 bases and J by 1 base, with 10 bases left in between. The length of the CDR3 is 16 residues. This chain's CDR3 is CASSEAGPGSNQPQHF. CDR3 nucleotide sequence: TGTGCCAGCAGTGAAGCAGGGCCGGGGAGCAATCAGCCCCAGCATTTT.

This clonotype was observed many times. The chain couples TRBV27 to TRBJ2-3; unclear D gene. CDR1 is MNHEY and CDR2 is SMNVEV in the germline V gene (reference sequence). V gave up 0 bases and J gave up 4 bases, with 8 bases separating them. CDR3 size: 14 residues. The CDR3 DNA reads TGTGCCAGCAGTTTATCCTTCGGGTCAGATACGCAGTATTTT. This sequence encodes CASSLSFGSDTQYF.

This clonotype was found a few times. The chain carries TRBV6-6 and TRBJ2-1, with 9 bases identical to TRBD2. The CDR3 contains 15 residues. Trimming at V came to 4 bases and at J to 6 bases, leaving 7 bases not matched to a gene. Germline V gene lookup returns CDR1 MNHNY and CDR2 SVGAGI (reference sequence). CDR3 in amino acids: CASSSSGVNFNEQFF. CDR3 DNA sequence: TGTGCCAGCAGTTCTAGCGGGGTGAACTTCAATGAGCAGTTCTTC.

There are many counts of this clonotype. V usage is TRBV13 and J usage is TRBJ2-3, with 11 bases identical to TRBD2. V trimming: 0 bases; J trimming: 3 bases; junction bases outside the gene matches: 2. Germline CDR1 reads PRHDT; CDR2 reads FYEKMQ (reference sequence). This CDR3 has 16 residues. The CDR3 DNA reads as TGTGCCAGCAGCTTAGGGGCTAGCGGGAGGACAGATACGCAGTATTTT. This sequence encodes CASSLGASGRTDTQYF.

This clonotype was seen a handful of times. The J gene is TRBJ1-3, the V gene TRBV27, with D unclear. This CDR3 has 15 residues. V lost 7 bases, J lost 0 bases, and 13 bases lay in between. The V gene's germline CDR1 is MNHEY and CDR2 SMNVEV (reference sequence). The CDR3 region is CASKKVGDSGNTIYF. The CDR3 nucleotides read TGTGCCAGCAAAAAAGTCGGGGACTCTGGAAACACCATATATTTT.